Presented here are 15 T cell receptor beta chains from one specimen sequenced in a study of T cells in Graves' hyperthyroidism and ophthalmopathy (dated by TCRdb to between 2018 and 2021). The library was generated by multiplex PCR. TCRdb records Illumina HiSeq 2000 as the sequencer. Amplification of TCR beta CDR3 regions was carried out from RNA transcripts. The TCR CDR3 was subjected to a first round of RT-PCR using the HTBI primer set and the Qiagen OneStep RT-PCR kit. TCRdb handled the public reads itself, with Q25 trimming in fastp and clone calling in MiXCR, and kept productive beta chains. Entries that share a CDR3 protein sequence are merged under the most common genes and DNA. Across this sample there are hundreds of thousands of distinct CDR3 sequences, with 14% seen only once. Together, the top ten hold 10% of the sample. The sequencing sample was made of blood. Every receptor here comes from a young woman with Graves' hyperthyroidism.

There are many counts of this clonotype. The genes are TRBV27 and TRBJ1-2, with a possible D match to TRBD1 (6 bases). This CDR3 is built from 15 residues. Germline assignment: CDR1 MNHEY and CDR2 SMNVEV (reference sequence). V lost 2 bases to trimming and J lost 2 bases, with 12 bases between them. The CDR3 region has the DNA TGTGCCAGCAGTTTAAGGGGGTGGGGAAACTATGGCTACACCTTC. It translates to CASSLRGWGNYGYTF.

V is TRBV6-1 and J is TRBJ2-5; tentatively, D is TRBD2 (5 bases). The V and J ends lost 6 bases and 4 bases respectively, with 18 bases between them. Germline assignment: CDR1 MNHNS and CDR2 SASEGT. The CDR3 spans 15 residues. CDR3 coding DNA: TGTGCCAGCAGGCTCCCCGTTCGCGGAGGAGAGACCCAGTACTTC. Translating it yields CASRLPVRGGETQYF.

This clonotype was picked up many times. The rearrangement uses TRBV11-2 and TRBJ2-7, with 7 nucleotides matching TRBD2. Germline lookup yields CDR1 SGHAT and CDR2 FQNNGV. The CDR3 contains 15 residues. With V trimmed by 0 bases and J by 4 bases, 6 bases remained unmatched. CDR3 in amino acids: CASSLDPSGTYEQYF. Here the CDR3 DNA reads TGTGCCAGCAGCTTAGATCCAAGCGGGACTTACGAGCAGTACTTC. Looking up the rest from reference TRBV11-2 and TRBJ2-7 gives the full variable domain: EAGVAQSPRYKIIEKRQSVAFWCNPISGHATLYWYQQILGQGPKLLIQFQNNGVVDDSQLPKDRFSAERLKGVDSTLKIQPAKLEDSAVYLCASSLDPSGTYEQYFGPGTRLTVT.

Only a few counts were recorded for this clonotype. This chain connects TRBV19 to TRBJ1-1, with D possibly being TRBD1 (5 bases). This CDR3 is 15 amino acids long. V was pared by 2 bases and J by 2 bases, with 12 bases between. Germline V gene sequence: CDR1 LNHDA, CDR2 SQIVND (reference sequence). CDR3 in DNA: TGTGCCAGTAGTATATTTGGGACGGGAAACACTGAAGCTTTCTTT. Protein product: CASSIFGTGNTEAFF.

This clonotype was picked up a small number of times. The rearrangement uses TRBV10-3 and TRBJ2-5, with D possibly called TRBD1 or TRBD2 (5 bases each). Germline V CDR1 and CDR2: ENHRY, SYGVKD. CDR3 size: 14 residues. Trimming took off 2 bases at V and 2 bases at J, with 9 bases between the two ends. CDR3 sequence (DNA): TGTGCCATCAGTGAGGGGACCGAGCAAGAGACCCAGTACTTC. Residues: CAISEGTEQETQYF.

The rearrangement uses TRBV5-1 and TRBJ2-7; the match to TRBD1 covers 11 bases. CDR3 size: 20 residues. The ends lost 4 bases at V and 2 bases at J; junction bases unmatched: 20. Germline CDR1 and CDR2: SGHRS and YFSETQ. The CDR3 protein is CASSPGQGVLGGAFPYEQYF. Written as DNA, the CDR3 is TGCGCCAGCAGCCCGGGACAGGGGGTCCTTGGGGGCGCTTTTCCCTACGAGCAGTACTTC.

This clonotype was recorded at least ten times. V and J are TRBV6-2 or TRBV6-3 and TRBJ2-1, with D uncertain. This CDR3 has 14 residues. Germline CDR1 MNHEY, CDR2 SVGEGT. V was pared by 2 bases and J by 6 bases, with 11 bases between. The CDR3 here is CASSYPWLSNEQFF. DNA of the CDR3: TGTGCCAGCAGTTACCCCTGGTTGAGCAATGAGCAGTTCTTC.

The rearrangement joins TRBV6-1 to TRBJ2-5; the match to TRBD1 covers 10 bases. V lost 8 bases and J lost 1; bases outside the gene matches: 10. The CDR3 length is 16 residues. Germline CDR1 reads MNHNS; CDR2 reads SASEGT. The CDR3 loop reads CASSDGDRGFQETQYF. DNA for the CDR3: TGTGCCAGCTCCGACGGGGACAGGGGCTTCCAAGAGACCCAGTACTTC.

This clonotype showed up many times. The chain uses TRBV3-1 and TRBJ1-2, with a possible D match to TRBD1 (5 bases). Germline CDR1 and CDR2: LGHDT and YNNKEL (reference sequence). With 1 base removed from V and 7 bases from J, the gap between germline ends came to 7 bases. The CDR3 has 12 residues. In nucleotides, the CDR3 is TGTGCCAGCAGCCAAGGACAGTTTGGCTACACCTTC. Protein product: CASSQGQFGYTF.

This clonotype was seen repeatedly, ten times or more. The chain has TRBV28 and TRBJ2-5, with D possibly being TRBD2 (7 bases). Germline V gene lookup returns CDR1 MDHEN and CDR2 SYDVKM. V lost 5 bases and J lost 3, with 16 bases in between. This CDR3 has 15 residues. The DNA for the CDR3 is TGTGCCAGCAGTCCTTGGGGGGGGGGCGAAGAGACCCAGTACTTC. Protein product: CASSPWGGGEETQYF.

The chain is built from TRBV9 and TRBJ2-7, with 9 nucleotides matching TRBD1. The germline V gene has CDR1 SGDLS and CDR2 YYNGEE. This CDR3 is 16 amino acids long. V shed 4 bases and J 3 bases; nucleotides not matched to a gene: 11. The chain's CDR3 is CASSPSLGTGYYEQYF. The CDR3 nucleotides are TGTGCCAGCAGCCCATCTTTGGGGACAGGGTACTACGAGCAGTACTTC.

In this sample, this clonotype turned up many times. The chain combines TRBV5-1 with TRBJ1-3, with D unresolved. Trimming took 3 bases from V and 7 from J, leaving 11 bases between them. The CDR3 sequence is 13 residues long. Germline lookup yields CDR1 SGHRS and CDR2 YFSETQ. The CDR3 region has the DNA TGCGCCAGCAGCTCGATAAGGACGAACACCATATATTTT. Its translation: CASSSIRTNTIYF.

This clonotype appeared a few times. The V gene is TRBV7-9, the J gene TRBJ2-6; unclear D gene. Trimming took off 5 bases at V and 0 bases at J, with 8 bases between the two ends. Germline CDR1 and CDR2: SEHNR and FQNEAQ (reference sequence). The CDR3 runs 15 residues. This CDR3 is CASSGPTSGANVLTF. Written as DNA, the CDR3 is TGTGCCAGCAGCGGCCCGACCTCTGGGGCCAACGTCCTGACTTTC.

The rearrangement links TRBV4-3 to TRBJ2-7; weak D call: TRBD1 (5 bases). The V and J ends lost 0 bases and 4 bases respectively, with 13 bases between them. There are 15 residues in the CDR3. CDR1 LGHNA and CDR2 YSLEER come from the germline V gene. The CDR3 spells CASSQEVRGRYEQYF. The DNA for the CDR3 is TGCGCCAGCAGCCAAGAAGTAAGGGGTCGGTACGAGCAGTACTTC.

The chain is built from TRBV5-6 and TRBJ2-3, with D tentatively TRBD2 (6 bases). Germline CDR1 SGHDT, CDR2 YYEEEE. Trimming cost V 6 bases and J 6 bases, with 23 bases left between them. The CDR3 covers 16 residues. CDR3 in DNA: TGTGCCAGCACCATCGCTGGACTACGGTTCTTGGATACGCAGTATTTT. Protein product: CASTIAGLRFLDTQYF.